What follows are 9 T cell receptor beta chains derived from one specimen sequenced in a study of Ad26.COV2.S vaccination and SARS-CoV-2 variants. The method was immunoSEQ multiplex PCR; TCRdb's version includes in-frame clones alone and lacks a portion of them. The sample consists of roughly 380,000 clones, about nine tenths of them appearing once. Treatment specified: approximately 18 received Ad26.COV2.S at low or high dose, single or two shots; 5 received placebo; per-sample allocation not given. It was on day 63 after the first vaccine or placebo injection that samples were taken. The sequencing here drew on peripheral blood, taken in a trial of Ad26.COV2.S vaccine versus placebo. The receptors come from a person aged 18-65 years who received the Ad26.COV2.S COVID-19 vaccine or a placebo.

V gene TRBV27 combines with J gene TRBJ1-1; TRBD1 is a possible D gene (5 bases). Per germline, CDR1 MNHEY and CDR2 SMNVEV (reference sequence). This CDR3 has 14 residues. V was cut by 4 bases and J by 3 bases, with 12 bases left in between. CDR3 sequence: CASSWTRRDTEAFF. CDR3 nucleotides: TGTGCCAGCAGTTGGACAAGGAGGGACACTGAAGCTTTCTTT.

The chain combines TRBV11-2 with TRBJ1-1; D remains ambiguous. V was trimmed by 7 bases and J by 1 base, leaving 16 bases between them. This CDR3 has 15 amino acids. CDR1 and CDR2 (germline): SGHAT, FQNNGV. Here the CDR3 reads CASTRQHTGNTEAFF. The CDR3 DNA sequence: TGTGCCAGCACCAGACAACACACCGGGAACACTGAAGCTTTCTTT.

Only one count was recorded for this clone. The V call is TRBV2, the J call TRBJ1-3, with 7 bases identical to TRBD1. J lost 1 base, V lost 6 bases, and 6 bases had no gene match. The CDR3 loop spans 15 amino acids. The germline V gene has CDR1 SNHLY and CDR2 FYNNEI. The CDR3 DNA reads as TGTGCCAGCAGCCTCGACAGGGCGTCTGGAAACACCATATATTTT. It yields the protein CASSLDRASGNTIYF.

This chain uses TRBV7-8 with TRBJ1-2; 8 nucleotides line up with TRBD1. Unmatched junction bases numbered 11, after V lost 4 bases and J lost 4 bases. CDR1 is SGHVS, CDR2 FQNEAQ, per germline. CDR3 length equals 16 residues. The CDR3 loop reads CASSSHSGTGIYGYTF. The CDR3 DNA sequence: TGTGCCAGCAGCTCCCACTCCGGGACAGGTATCTATGGCTACACCTTC.

The chain carries TRBV27 and TRBJ2-3; 8 bases are shared with TRBD2. With 5 bases clipped from V and 5 bases from J, the junction kept 15 bases outside the gene matches. The germline V gene encodes CDR1 MNHEY and CDR2 SMNVEV (reference sequence). CDR3 size: 17 residues. CDR3 region: CASSPWANSGAQDTQYF. DNA of the CDR3: TGTGCCAGCAGTCCATGGGCGAATAGCGGGGCTCAAGATACGCAGTATTTT.

The gene calls are TRBV6-5 and TRBJ2-7; 8 nucleotides align to TRBD1. The CDR3 totals 14 residues. The germline CDR1 and CDR2 sequences are MNHEY and SVGAGI. The junction had 5 bases not matched to a gene; V was cut back by 5 bases and J by 2 bases. CDR3 in amino acids: CASSPGQGTYEQYF. CDR3 nucleotide sequence: TGTGCCAGCAGTCCAGGACAGGGAACCTACGAGCAGTACTTC.

The V gene is TRBV6-6, the J gene TRBJ1-4; D gene uncertain. V gave up 0 bases and J gave up 5 bases, with 13 bases separating them. In germline, CDR1 is MNHNY, CDR2 SVGAGI (reference sequence). This CDR3 contains 16 residues. The CDR3 bases are TGTGCCAGCAGTTACTCGATTATTACGGGAAATGAAAAACTGTTTTTT. It encodes CASSYSIITGNEKLFF.

V usage is TRBV12-3 or TRBV12-4 and J usage is TRBJ1-3; D gene unclear. The CDR3 runs to 11 residues. CDR3: CASGSGNTIYF. Written as DNA, the CDR3 is TGTGCGTCTGGTTCGGGAAACACCATATATTTT.

The V gene is TRBV21-1, the J gene TRBJ1-3. TRBV21-1 is a pseudogene segment. The CDR3 is 17 residues long. DNA of the CDR3: TGTGCCAGCAGCAAAGCGGAGGGCTCCGTCTCTGGAAACACCATATATTTT. This gives the protein CASSKAEGSVSGNTIYF.